This T cell receptor beta chain was identified during a study of cytomegalovirus exposure and HLA in healthy donors (dated 2017 in TCRdb). A note on the overall study: In an earlier analysis of fewer than 750 of the donors, around 300 Gb of sequence data and approximately 100 million unique TCR beta sequences from roughly 200 million T cells were reported. About 300 gigabases of sequencing data and tens of millions of unique TCR sequences were included in an early release covering several hundred HLA-typed donors. Of the 350 to 400 genotyped donors, approximately 80% fell in the genetic ancestry cluster associated with self-reported Caucasian donors. The aim of the study was to test whether cataloging public T cell receptors could identify signatures of past pathogen exposure. The study profiled the T cell repertoires of under 700 subjects by immunosequencing and related them to cytomegalovirus serostatus. A separate validation cohort of roughly 130 different subjects was used in addition to the approximately 700-subject first cohort. High-throughput TCR immunosequencing, statistical association of individual TCRs with disease status, and machine learning were combined to predict cytomegalovirus infection status. A later analysis re-analyzed previously published TCR beta repertoires from roughly 630 donors and added high-resolution HLA genotyping to study TCR occurrence patterns. Rather than drawing on any new phenotypic data, the later analysis identified candidate immune exposures from TCR beta sequences and the way those sequences occurred across donors. An earlier analysis of fewer than 750 of the donors used high-throughput TCR beta sequencing to judge whether each TCR beta V gene segment behaved as functional or pseudogenic. Donor age, sex, ethnicity and CMV serostatus were compiled alongside the repertoire data. A later genetic analysis took genome-wide SNP genotypes for about 65% of the 666 donors and used that subset as a discovery cohort. Every discovery cohort repertoire had been produced on one sequencing platform. HLA typing included class I and class II loci at four-digit resolution. The number of donors typed differed by locus, with about 620-630 for A, B, C, DRB1 and DQB1, roughly 520 for DQA1, 600 to 610 for DPA1, and over 400 for DPB1. Because of strong linkage in the cohort, roughly five DR-DQ haplotypes were treated as single units for association and clustering. Among about 410 genotyped donors of the cohort, an average of roughly 230,000 unique TCR beta nucleotide sequences was sequenced per donor, of which about 19% were non-productive. Overall study results and their limits: In a later analysis, several top co-occurrence clusters were reported to appear linked to parvovirus B19, influenza, CMV and Epstein-Barr virus. Because the 87-base-pair reads could not distinguish some IMGT-functional V segments, including TRBV6-2 and TRBV6-3, those segments were excluded. A cluster of highly shared sequence variants was judged likely to represent a technical artifact of the sequencing pipeline. Because HLA typing was unavailable for some donors at each locus, only the typed subset was used in association tests. An association between a missense DCLRE1C variant and V-gene and J-gene trimming of TCR beta chains was found in a later genetic analysis and replicated in an independent cohort. A further reported finding was that TCR beta sequences accurately predicted the HLA-A and HLA-B alleles for most subjects in the first cohort. Roughly 15 rarely observed V segments, including chromosome 9 orphons, were excluded from the earlier analysis of approximately 500 of the donors because counts were too low. It was suggested by the authors that the approach could potentially be generalized to other disease states and immunological phenotypes. At a false discovery rate of 0.05, a later analysis linked under 20,000 TCR beta sequences to specific HLA alleles. Roughly uniform sequencing depth across donors was assumed in presence/absence analyses, although this assumption may not hold. The classifier was reported to diagnose cytomegalovirus status with high specificity and sensitivity in both the original and validation cohorts. In a later analysis, the rate of TCR association differed among HLA loci, with DRB1 alleles having the most associated TCRs and HLA-C alleles having the fewest. Correlated functional status among segregating V segments might be attributable to linkage disequilibrium, but an unknown experimental factor could not be ruled out. In an earlier analysis of 587 of the donors, most TCR beta V segments appeared in productive rearrangements about 87% or about 30% of the time, broadly matching IMGT annotations. Assigning TCR associations to individual alleles was difficult when HLA alleles, especially DR and DQ, strongly co-occurred. In a later genetic analysis, fewer N-insertions in productive TCRs were reported among donors in an Asian-associated ancestry cluster than the roughly 700-donor mean. A later analysis found that HLA-associated TCR beta chains were more clonally expanded and had lower generation probabilities than equally common non-associated chains. The study listed 164 TCR beta chains as associated with cytomegalovirus. CMV serostatus was the only immune exposure information available for the cohort. The cohort was sequenced for TCR beta chains only, and without alpha or paired-chain data the features that could be detected were limited. A few of the identified cytomegalovirus-associated TCR beta chains were confirmed in vitro to be specific for cytomegalovirus antigens. A later analysis found that most CMV-associated TCR beta chains appeared HLA-restricted, with HLA associations seemingly driven largely by CMV exposure. Most TCR sequences were observed very rarely across donors, whereas some public TCRs were present in many individuals.

On this clone itself: Its binding antigen is unknown. Per-base quality was not reported, and no clone a single base away is much larger than it.

Libraries were built with the immunoSEQ multiplex PCR assay. A mixture of 60 forward primers for TCR Vbeta segments and 13 reverse primers for TCR Jbeta segments was used in the multiplex PCR. A multiplex PCR assay on genomic DNA amplified the CDR3 region of rearranged TCR beta genes. The Illumina HiSeq System was used to sequence the amplified TCR beta libraries as 87-base-pair reads. The study's processing was this. In a later analysis, tens of millions of unique TCR beta chains were counted across the approximately 640 repertoires, and roughly 10 million of these chains were shared by at least two donors. To remove PCR and sequencing errors, raw reads were error-corrected and collapsed into unique sequences using a nearest-neighbor algorithm that merged closely related sequences. CDR3 sequences were aligned to IMGT reference sequences to assign V, D and J gene segments. For a sequence to be retained, at least a six-nucleotide match to both a V gene segment and a J gene segment was required. A rearrangement counted as productive if the CDR3 had no stop codons and remained in frame with V and J, and every other rearrangement counted as non-productive. Following IMGT convention, CDR3 was defined as the stretch from the second conserved V-encoded cysteine up to the conserved J-encoded phenylalanine. In an earlier analysis of more than 550 of the donors, sequences lacking an unambiguous match to a single V gene segment were excluded. In an earlier analysis of several hundred of the donors, a V segment was called functional when productive rearrangements were above 56.7%, and segregating when the standard deviation between donors exceeded 5%. To diagnose cytomegalovirus status from the catalog of TCR beta chain sequences, a statistical classification framework was built. A later analysis assigned V and J genes by comparing TCR nucleotide sequences with IMGT/GENE-DB human TR gene sequences. A later analysis assigned CDR3 sequences and most-parsimonious VDJ recombination scenarios with the TCRdist pipeline. In a later analysis, each TCR beta chain was defined by its CDR3 amino acid sequence together with its V-gene family, and reads lacking a unique V-gene family were excluded. To address suspected cross-contamination and a sequencing artifact, a later analysis removed 592 highly shared, low-generation-probability nucleotide sequences. In a later analysis, a clonal expansion index for each public chain was calculated from normalized within-repertoire ranks of inferred template counts. In a later analysis, generation probabilities were computed using a VDJ recombination model fitted to out-of-frame rearrangements, and the results were checked against IGoR. In a later analysis, TCR-TCR, TCR-HLA and TCR-CMV co-occurrence was scored with hypergeometric tests, and a repertoire-size bias correction was applied to TCR pairs. A later analysis estimated false discovery rates by permuting HLA or CMV assignments 20 times. A later analysis grouped co-occurring TCRs with DBSCAN, adding TCRdist sequence similarity when clustering within HLA-allele-positive subsets. Co-occurrence clustering excluded repertoires with fewer than 30,000 or more than 120,000 public chains, plus five with anomalous nucleotide sharing. TCRdb retrieved this table from immuneACCESS and kept in-frame rearrangements only. Not all clones are present; in checked studies, unresolved V genes account for under half, and no reason is known for the remainder. The V and J calls and the clone size are those of that table, but D and trimming were determined from the DNA. For this sample the table gives approximately 190,000 clones, of which 81% were detected only once. Clones ranked in the top ten supply more than 3% of the sample.

Trimming removed 1 base from V and 5 bases from J, leaving 17 bases between the germline ends. The CDR3 goes from the cysteine to the phenylalanine over 16 residues. Solely the CDR3 DNA is kept, with 48 bases framed from the first base. CDR1 and CDR2 are read off the germline V gene as MDHEN and SYDVKM. The cohort consisted of hundreds of healthy bone marrow donors. At the time of sampling, all cohort members were nominally healthy, though unrecorded immune exposures were likely present. The donor was CMV seropositive and belonged to the group of 250 to 300 seropositive cohort members. Every donor gave a peripheral blood sample, and the peripheral blood mononuclear cells from that sample were used for TCR beta sequencing. The Qiagen DNeasy Blood Extraction Kit was used to extract genomic DNA from the blood cell samples.

The specimen was PBMCs. This receptor was taken from a man in his forties in good health and CMV-seropositive. Recombination connected TRBV28 to TRBJ2-5; possibly the D gene is TRBD1, per 6 matching bases. The sequenced DNA is TGTGCCAGCAGTTTATTTGCGGGCAGGGGAGTGGAGACCCAGTACTTC. This gives the protein CASSLFAGRGVETQYF.